Listed below are T cell receptor beta chains from one sample, sequenced in a study of B cell selection in AIRE deficiency. TCRdb keeps only in-frame clones here, not all; method: immunoSEQ multiplex PCR. The data show tens of thousands of clones, around 96% seen once. Sequencing was performed on CD4+CD127+ conventional T cells sorted from PBMCs. The receptor set was obtained from a human donor in good health. Both conserved end residues are part of each CDR3. The D gene is left open where the match is weak. Size tells how often a clone was seen (once, few, many) or the class of an expanded clone, and some rows leave it out.

j_gene,abundance,d_gene,v_gene,CDR3nt,CDR3aa
TRBJ1-4,-,TRBD1,TRBV9,TGTGCCAGCAGCGTAGGGACAGGGTTTAATGAAAAACTGTTTTTT,CASSVGTGFNEKLFF
TRBJ1-1,-,-,TRBV18,TGTGCCAGCTCACCGTCGCAGTCGGGCACTGAAGCTTTCTTT,CASSPSQSGTEAFF
TRBJ1-2,few,TRBD1,TRBV7-9,TGTGCCAGCAGCTTAGCGACAGGGGGTCATGGCGGCTACACCTTC,CASSLATGGHGGYTF
TRBJ1-4,-,-,TRBV6-1,TGTGCCAGCAGTGAATCGTCCAGGGGCGGTGAAAAACTGTTTTTT,CASSESSRGGEKLFF
TRBJ2-7,-,-,TRBV6-6,TGTGCCAGCAGTCGTCTGGGTCAGGACTACGAGCAGTACTTC,CASSRLGQDYEQYF
TRBJ1-1,-,TRBD1,TRBV29-1,TGCAGCGTTGTAGGGGACAGTGGGGTGACCGCTGAAGCTTTCTTT,CSVVGDSGVTAEAFF
TRBJ2-7,-,TRBD1,TRBV4-1,TGCGCCAGCAGCCAAGAAAAAGGGACAGGGTCCTACGAGCAGTACTTC,CASSQEKGTGSYEQYF
TRBJ2-3,-,-,TRBV9,TGTGCCAGCAGCGTAGTGCCTCGAAACACAGATACGCAGTATTTT,CASSVVPRNTDTQYF
TRBJ2-7,-,TRBD1,TRBV12-5,TGTGCTAGTGGACGGACAGGGGAACGAGAGCAGTACTTC,CASGRTGEREQYF
TRBJ2-1,-,-,TRBV4-3,TGCGCCAGCAGCCGAGAACTCGAGGCGGTGGGTGAGCAGTTCTTC,CASSRELEAVGEQFF
TRBJ2-5,-,TRBD1,TRBV11-3,TGTGCCAGCAGAGGACAGGGACAAGAGACCCAGTACTTC,CASRGQGQETQYF
TRBJ2-3,-,-,TRBV11-2,TGTGCCAGCAGCTTAGGACTCCTAAGGGGGACAGATACGCAGTATTTT,CASSLGLLRGTDTQYF
TRBJ1-4,-,-,TRBV21-1,TGTGCCAGCAGCGGCCCGGACAGGGGAAGTGGTACGGCTAATGAAAAACTGTTTTTT,CASSGPDRGSGTANEKLFF
TRBJ1-1,-,-,TRBV27,TGTGCCAGCAAAAACGACATAACGCAGGGGCCTGCTTTCTTT,CASKNDITQGPAFF
TRBJ1-2,-,TRBD1,TRBV7-8,TGTGCCAGCAGCCCCGGGGGACAGGATTATGGCTACACCTTC,CASSPGGQDYGYTF
TRBJ2-3,-,-,TRBV18,TGTGCCAGCTCACCAAGGACAGATACGCAGTATTTT,CASSPRTDTQYF
TRBJ1-3,-,-,TRBV9,TGTGCCAGCAGCGTAGGTGGGCCAGCTGGAAACACCATATATTTT,CASSVGGPAGNTIYF
TRBJ1-1,-,-,TRBV6-6,TGTGCCAGCAGGATTTACAGGGATTTGAACACTGAAGCTTTCTTT,CASRIYRDLNTEAFF
TRBJ2-1,-,-,TRBV4-1,TGCGCCAGCAGCCAAGATTTTCGGGATAGGGCCGGAGGTGGTGAGCAGTTCTTC,CASSQDFRDRAGGGEQFF
TRBJ2-2,-,TRBD2,TRBV5-1,TGCGCCAGCGGGCCCGGGACTACTAAATACGGGGAGCTGTTTTTT,CASGPGTTKYGELFF
TRBJ2-3,once,-,TRBV2,TGTGCCAGCAGTACAGGGTCAAATACGCAGTATTTT,CASSTGSNTQYF
TRBJ2-5,-,-,TRBV10-3,TGTGCCATCAGTAACCCCCCAGGCGAAGAGACCCAGTACTTC,CAISNPPGEETQYF
TRBJ2-5,-,TRBD2,TRBV5-1,TGCGCCAGCAGCTTGGCGGGGGGGCCGGGAGAGACCCAGTACTTC,CASSLAGGPGETQYF
TRBJ2-5,-,TRBD2,TRBV4-2,TGTGCCAGCAGCCAAGAGACTAGCGGGCCAGAAGAGACCCAGTACTTC,CASSQETSGPEETQYF
TRBJ2-2,-,TRBD2,TRBV11-2,TGTGCCAGCACTGGTAGGGCTAGCGGGGGCCCGAACACCGGGGAGCTGTTTTTT,CASTGRASGGPNTGELFF
TRBJ2-7,-,TRBD2,TRBV9,TGTGCCAGCAGCGTAGCCCCTTTAGCGGGAAACCCTAACGAGCAGTACTTC,CASSVAPLAGNPNEQYF
TRBJ1-1,-,-,TRBV7-9,TGTGCCAGCAGCTCTTTTGCCGGGTCAAAAGGTCAAGCTTTCTTT,CASSSFAGSKGQAFF
TRBJ1-1,once,-,TRBV29-1,TGCAGCGCCCGCCCTGCATGGAACACTGAAGCTTTCTTT,CSARPAWNTEAFF
TRBJ2-7,-,-,TRBV5-1,TGCGCCAGCAGACCCAGGAGGGACACGGTCTACGAGCAGTACTTC,CASRPRRDTVYEQYF
TRBJ2-1,once,TRBD2,TRBV19,TGTGCCACCCTTCCTCCTAGCGGGGGACAAGGTGAGCAGTTCTTC,CATLPPSGGQGEQFF
TRBJ1-2,-,-,TRBV5-4,TGTGCCAGCAGCTTGGTGAACAGCGATGAATATGGCTACACCTTC,CASSLVNSDEYGYTF